Reported below is one T cell receptor (beta chain). This specimen comes from a study of blood T cell repertoires in COVID-19. At the level of the study: Sites across the United States, Italy and Spain contributed samples from acute and convalescent COVID-19. The cDNA or gDNA used as material had been derived from T cells, B-cell-depleted T cells, or PBMCs.

The junction had 3 bases not matched to a gene; V was cut back by 6 bases and J by 5 bases. From germline, CDR1 is KGHSH and CDR2 LQKENI. The CDR3 length is 14 residues. As originally analysed: Reference gene primer amplification gave nucleated cell count estimates. The assay was immunoSEQ multiplex PCR, and TCRdb's table has in-frame clones only and misses some. V, J and clone size were drawn from that table, and D and trimming were deduced from the DNA. The sample yields around 120,000 clones, 85% to 90% seen once. This TCR derives from a woman aged 70-85 years with acute or convalescent COVID-19. The gene calls are TRBV18 and TRBJ2-1; TRBD2 matches 11 bases. Material for sequencing was peripheral blood. The CDR3 DNA sequence: TGTGCCAGCTCCATAGCGGGGGGGAACAATGAGCAGTTCTTC. It specifies CASSIAGGNNEQFF.